This T cell receptor (beta chain) was sequenced for a study of cytomegalovirus exposure and HLA in healthy donors. In the case of this clone: Its antigen is currently unknown.

All the people who gave samples were healthy bone marrow donors. PCR involved 60 Vbeta and 13 Jbeta primers. Sequencing used immunoSEQ multiplex PCR; TCRdb keeps in-frame clones, though not all of them. The data show roughly 150,000 clones, with around four fifths seen just once and around 4.8% held by the top ten. Germline V lookup: CDR1 SGHKS, CDR2 YYEKEE (reference sequence). V gave up 6 bases and J gave up 2 bases; unmatched junction bases: 7. This CDR3 spans 16 amino acids. Points from the study as a whole: In vitro assays verified that a few CMV-associated chains recognized CMV antigens specifically. Later on, an analysis found that several of the most significant clusters appeared to be linked to common viral pathogens, which included parvovirus B19.

The receptor comes from a man aged 25 to 40 in good health. Material: PBMCs. V gene TRBV5-5 combines with J gene TRBJ2-5, with 13 bases aligning to TRBD2. The CDR3 nucleotides read TGTGCCAGCAACCCTCCGGGACTAGCGGGGCAAGAGACCCAGTACTTC. Its protein is CASNPPGLAGQETQYF.